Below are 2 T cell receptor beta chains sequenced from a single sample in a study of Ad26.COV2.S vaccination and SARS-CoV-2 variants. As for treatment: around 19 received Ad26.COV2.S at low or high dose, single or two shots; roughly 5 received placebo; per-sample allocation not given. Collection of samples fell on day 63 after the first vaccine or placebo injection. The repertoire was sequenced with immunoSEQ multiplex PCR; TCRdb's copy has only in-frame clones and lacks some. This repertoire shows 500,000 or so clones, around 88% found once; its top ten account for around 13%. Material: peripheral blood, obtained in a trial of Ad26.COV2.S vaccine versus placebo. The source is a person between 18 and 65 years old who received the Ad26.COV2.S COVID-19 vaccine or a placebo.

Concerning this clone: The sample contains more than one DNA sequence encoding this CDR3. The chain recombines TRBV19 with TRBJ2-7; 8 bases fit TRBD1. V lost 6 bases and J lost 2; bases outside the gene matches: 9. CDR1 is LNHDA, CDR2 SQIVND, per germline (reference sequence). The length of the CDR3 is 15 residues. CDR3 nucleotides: TGTGCCAGTAGCGCAACCGGGACAGGTACCTACGAGCAGTACTTC. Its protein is CASSATGTGTYEQYF.

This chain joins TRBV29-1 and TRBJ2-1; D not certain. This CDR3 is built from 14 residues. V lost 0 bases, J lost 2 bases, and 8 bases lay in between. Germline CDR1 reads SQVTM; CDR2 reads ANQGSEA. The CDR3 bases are TGCAGCGTTGAAGATGTACGGGCCTACAATGAGCAGTTCTTC. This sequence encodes CSVEDVRAYNEQFF.